These T cell receptor beta chains were read from a single sample in a study of tumor and adjacent non-tumor tissue in lung cancer. Each CDR3 protein is one row after TCRdb ran MiXCR on the multiplex PCR reads. The table has about 120,000 distinct CDR3 sequences, approximately 66% seen once. Source material: lung tumor tissue. Receptor source: a man aged 30 to 39 with non-small cell lung cancer. Each CDR3 is given with its conserved first and last residue. A D gene is named only where the DNA matches it firmly. The size entry is marked missing in some rows and otherwise reads once, few, many or a size class.

v_gene	abundance	d_gene	j_gene	len	CDR3aa	CDR3nt
TRBV11-2	NA	NA	TRBJ1-3	11	CVSNLSHTIYF	TGTGTCAGCAACCTTAGTCACACCATATATTTT
TRBV5-5	NA	NA	TRBJ2-3	15	CASGLAGQPGDTQYF	TGCGCCAGCGGCTTGGCTGGACAGCCGGGAGATACGCAGTATTTT
TRBV29-1	NA	TRBD1	TRBJ2-7	13	CSVRDSYTYEKYF	TGTAGCGTTCGGGACAGTTACACCTACGAGAAGTACTTC
TRBV11-2	NA	NA	TRBJ2-1	11	CVCSRRNEQFF	TGTGTCTGTAGCCGGAGAAATGAGCAGTTCTTC
TRBV6-2/TRBV6-3	NA	NA	TRBJ2-2	22	CASSYSQGTALSSSGHTGGLFF	TGTGCCAGCAGTTACTCTCAAGGGACTGCCCTCTCGAGTAGCGGCCACACCGGGGGGCTGTTTTTT
TRBV11-2	NA	NA	TRBJ2-6	16	CASSLGAGSGVNILTF	TGTGCCAGCAGCTTAGGTGCAGGGTCAGGGGTCAACATCCTGACTTTC
TRBV6-5	NA	TRBD1	TRBJ1-2	14	CANSSIGGGPGYTF	TGTGCCAACAGTTCGATAGGGGGCGGTCCTGGCTACACCTTC
TRBV6-2/TRBV6-3	NA	TRBD1	TRBJ1-5	14	CASGSGQGMQPQHF	TGTGCCAGCGGTTCCGGACAGGGGATGCAACCCCAGCATTTT
TRBV6-5	many	TRBD2	TRBJ2-7	16	CASSFRAGGLVYEQYF	TGTGCCAGCAGTTTCAGAGCGGGAGGACTGGTCTACGAGCAGTACTTC
TRBV11-3	once	TRBD2	TRBJ2-3	17	CTSSPSSSGVRTDTQYF	TGTACCAGCAGCCCCAGCTCTAGCGGGGTTAGAACAGATACGCAGTATTTT
TRBV29-1	NA	NA	TRBJ1-1	12	CSFAWLGIEAFF	TGCAGCTTTGCGTGGCTGGGCATTGAAGCTTTCTTT
TRBV24-1	NA	NA	TRBJ2-5	14	CVTSGQEGQETQYF	TGTGTCACCAGTGGACAGGAGGGGCAAGAGACCCAGTACTTC
TRBV29-1	NA	NA	TRBJ1-3	13	CCVEEYSGNTMYF	TGCTGCGTTGAAGAGTACTCTGGAAACACCATGTATTTT
TRBV11-2	NA	NA	TRBJ2-3	14	CASSYRQGTDTQYF	TGTGCCAGCAGCTATCGACAGGGCACAGATACGCAGTATTTT
TRBV10-3	NA	TRBD2	TRBJ2-7	15	CVIRETSGGGYEQYF	TGTGTCATCAGGGAGACTAGCGGGGGGGGATATGAGCAGTACTTC
TRBV11-3	once	NA	TRBJ1-1	17	CASRLVGIRGRAAEAFF	TGTGCCAGCAGGTTAGTAGGTATTAGGGGCCGGGCCGCTGAGGCTTTCTTT
TRBV5-1	NA	TRBD2	TRBJ2-3	15	CPSSLQAGDTDTQYF	TGCCCCAGCAGCTTGCAGGCGGGAGACACAGATACGCAGTATTTT
TRBV7-8	NA	NA	TRBJ1-5	16	CASSLVAGNGNQPRHF	TGTGCCAGCAGCTTAGTGGCAGGGAACGGCAATCAGCCCCGGCATTTC
TRBV12-3/TRBV12-4	NA	NA	TRBJ1-3	14	CASIPMIAGNTIYF	TGTGCCAGCATCCCTATGATAGCTGGAAACACCATATATTTT
TRBV7-9	few	NA	TRBJ1-1	14	CASSLGHVNTEAFF	TGTGCCAGCAGCCTCGGGCACGTGAACACTGAAGCTTTCTTT
TRBV11-2	NA	NA	TRBJ1-2	13	CASNPFGNFGYTF	TGTGCCAGCAACCCCTTCGGCAACTTTGGCTACACCTTC
TRBV5-4	NA	TRBD2	TRBJ2-3	16	CASSTTSGGVTVTQYF	TGTGCCAGTAGCACGACTAGCGGGGGGGTTACAGTTACGCAGTATTTT
TRBV20-1	NA	NA	TRBJ2-1	14	CSARSVGVYNEHFF	TGCAGTGCTAGATCGGTGGGGGTGTACAATGAGCACTTCTTC
TRBV7-2	few	NA	TRBJ2-5	14	CASRVYSTGETQYF	TGTGCCAGCAGGGTATATTCAACCGGGGAGACCCAGTACTTC
TRBV6-5	few	NA	TRBJ2-1	16	CASSYVRGARPNEQFF	TGTGCCAGCAGTTATGTCAGGGGGGCCCGCCCGAATGAGCAGTTCTTC
TRBV20-1	once	NA	TRBJ2-3	16	CSASSTLRTGTDTQYF	TGCAGTGCCTCAAGCACCCTACGGACGGGCACTGATACGCAGTATTTT
TRBV20-1	once	TRBD2	TRBJ2-3	16	CSAIDYLAGSIDTQYF	TGCAGTGCTATAGATTACCTAGCGGGGAGCATAGATACGCAGTATTTT
TRBV20-1	NA	NA	TRBJ2-5	14	CSVRVGPAAETQYF	TGCAGTGTTAGAGTGGGGCCAGCTGCCGAGACCCAGTACTTC
TRBV29-1	many	NA	TRBJ1-1	13	CSPEVLGSPGAFF	TGCAGCCCTGAAGTTCTTGGGAGCCCGGGGGCTTTCTTT
TRBV5-4	NA	NA	TRBJ1-1	16	CARSLGGEGGNTEAFF	TGTGCCAGGAGCTTGGGGGGTGAGGGGGGGAACACTGAAGCTTTCTTT
TRBV11-2	NA	TRBD1	TRBJ1-5	16	CASSTHPGQGTQPQHF	TGTGCCAGCAGCACCCACCCGGGACAGGGAACTCAGCCCCAGCATTTT
TRBV2	NA	NA	TRBJ2-5	15	CASSKDFSYQETQYF	TGTGCCAGCAGTAAGGACTTCTCGTACCAAGAGACCCAGTACTTC
TRBV6-5	once	NA	TRBJ1-2	14	CGSRSTGSDYGYTF	TGTGGCAGCAGGTCGACGGGCAGCGACTATGGCTACACCTTC
TRBV10-3	many	TRBD1	TRBJ2-1	20	CAISEGRISNFLTGDNEQFF	TGTGCCATCAGTGAGGGGCGAATATCAAACTTTCTGACAGGGGACAATGAGCAGTTCTTC
TRBV20-1	NA	NA	TRBJ2-7	13	CSVTGTASYEHYF	TGCAGTGTCACCGGAACAGCCTCCTACGAGCATTACTTC
TRBV5-1	NA	NA	TRBJ2-5	13	CASSPQGPETQYF	TGCGCCAGCAGCCCGCAAGGGCCGGAGACCCAGTACTTC
TRBV4-1	NA	TRBD2	TRBJ2-7	16	CASSQDETGGTYKEYF	TGCGCCAGCAGCCAAGATGAGACGGGAGGTACGTACAAGGAATACTTC
TRBV11-3	many	NA	TRBJ1-1	13	CASSRDGGTEAFF	TGTGCCAGCAGCCGTGATGGAGGCACTGAAGCTTTCTTT
TRBV5-1	NA	NA	TRBJ2-3	14	CASSFTQNTDTQYF	TGCGCCAGCAGCTTTACACAGAACACAGATACGCAGTATTTT
TRBV11-2	once	TRBD1	TRBJ1-1	14	CASSLRGLGTGAFF	TGTGCCAGCAGTTTAAGGGGGCTGGGCACTGGAGCTTTCTTT
TRBV6-5	many	TRBD2	TRBJ2-7	16	CASSSSSGSISYEQYF	TGTGCCAGCAGTTCCTCTAGCGGGAGCATCTCCTACGAGCAGTACTTC
TRBV25-1	NA	TRBD1	TRBJ2-6	17	CASCTGTGVSGANVLTF	TGTGCCAGCTGCACTGGGACAGGCGTCTCTGGGGCCAACGTCCTGACTTTC